These T cell receptor beta chains were read from a single sample in a study of blood T cell repertoires in COVID-19. Only in-frame clones appear in the TCRdb table, and some are missing; sequencing was by immunoSEQ multiplex PCR. Here the sample spans about 73,000 clones, 82% being singletons. Input material: peripheral blood. The receptors were sampled from a woman aged 55-69 years with acute or convalescent COVID-19. The CDR3 runs from the conserved cysteine through the conserved F or W. The size field is filled for only some rows; it gives once, few, many or a size class.

clone size	V gene	CDR3 protein
NA	TRBV27	CASRFQGNHGYTF
many	TRBV11-2	CASSLFREQYF
once	TRBV7-3	CASSLKGLAQETQYF
NA	TRBV12-5	CASGQGTGAWGAGNTIYF
NA	TRBV7-3	CASSLTNEQYF
NA	TRBV6-5	CASSWSSGGTYNEQFF
NA	TRBV7-2	CASSLDYNTEAFF
NA	TRBV7-8	CASSLALRGTEAFF
few	TRBV5-1	CASRYTTGEWEQYF
NA	TRBV5-1	CASSLNRRNTEAFF
few	TRBV5-1	CASSLYLSQGSNTEAFF
NA	TRBV15	CATSIYRAAEAFF
NA	TRBV9	CASSAGLNTGELFF
NA	TRBV28	CASRTPLGYTF
NA	TRBV7-2	CASSLVGVSNQPQHF
NA	TRBV6-5	CASSYGSTYGYTF
NA	TRBV30	CAWSVRDRYNSPLHF
NA	TRBV7-6	CASSLEGVMNTEAFF
NA	TRBV5-1	CASSPDRGLMNTEAFF
NA	TRBV19	CASTSRRQGALQPQHF
NA	TRBV2	CASSDWASGVKDTQYF
NA	TRBV19	CASSSRRTSNTGELFF
NA	TRBV10-3	CAISEGEREMGEQYF
few	TRBV24-1	CATSTSSGRAYNEQFF
NA	TRBV5-8	CASSIGTGAGLSNQPQHF
NA	TRBV10-2	CASTGTGALRNYGYTF
once	TRBV7-8	CASTPPGQANTGELFF
NA	TRBV30	CAWSSLLGAEQFF
NA	TRBV5-1	CASSLEGQGGEKLFF
NA	TRBV18	CASSFLSLEGARRTEAFF
NA	TRBV1	CTSSSWTSGRLGYEQYF
few	TRBV30	CAWRIFGGANTEAFF
NA	TRBV11-3	CASSCPDRGGGYTEAFF
NA	TRBV7-3	CASSLTPDGSYGYTF
once	TRBV28	CASSPPQATAGELFF
NA	TRBV19	CASSIDLRRVHTGELFF
once	TRBV19	CASRHRGFAADTQYF
NA	TRBV28	CASSLADRGNSPLHF
once	TRBV7-9	CASSLAFVLQANSYNEQFF
NA	TRBV27	CASSLEGTYNSPLHF
NA	TRBV7-2	CASSNRVANYGYTF
NA	TRBV28	CASSSSDIETQYF